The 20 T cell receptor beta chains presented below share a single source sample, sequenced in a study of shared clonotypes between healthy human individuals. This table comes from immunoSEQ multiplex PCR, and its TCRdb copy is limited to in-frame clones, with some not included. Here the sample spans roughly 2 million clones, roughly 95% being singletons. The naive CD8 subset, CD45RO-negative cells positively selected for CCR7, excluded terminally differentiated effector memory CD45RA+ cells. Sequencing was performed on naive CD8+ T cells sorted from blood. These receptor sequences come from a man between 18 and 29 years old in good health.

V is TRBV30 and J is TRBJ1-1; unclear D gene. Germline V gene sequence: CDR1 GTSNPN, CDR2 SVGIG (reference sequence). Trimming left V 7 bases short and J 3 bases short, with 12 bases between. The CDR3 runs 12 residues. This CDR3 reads CASGRSYTEAFF. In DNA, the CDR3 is TGTGCCTCCGGGCGTTCGTACACTGAAGCTTTCTTT.

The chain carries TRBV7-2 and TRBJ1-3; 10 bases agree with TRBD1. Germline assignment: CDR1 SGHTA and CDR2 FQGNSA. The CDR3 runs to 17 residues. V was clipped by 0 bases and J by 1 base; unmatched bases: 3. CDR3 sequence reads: CASSLARTGGSGNTIYF. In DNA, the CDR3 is TGTGCCAGCAGCTTAGCCCGGACAGGGGGATCTGGAAACACCATATATTTT. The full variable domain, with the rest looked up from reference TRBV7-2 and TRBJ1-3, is GAGVSQSPSNKVTEKGKDVELRCDPISGHTALYWYRQSLGQGLEFLIYFQGNSAPDKSGLPSDRFSAERTGGSVSTLTIQRTQQEDSAVYLCASSLARTGGSGNTIYFGEGSWLTVV.

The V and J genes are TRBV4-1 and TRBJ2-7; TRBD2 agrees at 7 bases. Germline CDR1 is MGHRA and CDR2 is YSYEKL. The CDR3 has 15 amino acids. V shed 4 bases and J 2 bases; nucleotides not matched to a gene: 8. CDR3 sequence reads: CASSPLGLAAYEQYF. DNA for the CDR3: TGCGCCAGCAGCCCCCTCGGGCTAGCGGCCTACGAGCAGTACTTC.

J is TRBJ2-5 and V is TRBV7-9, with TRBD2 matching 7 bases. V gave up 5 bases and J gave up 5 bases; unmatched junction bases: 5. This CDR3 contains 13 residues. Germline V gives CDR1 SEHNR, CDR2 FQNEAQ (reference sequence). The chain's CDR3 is CASSTTSAETQYF. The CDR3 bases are TGTGCCAGCAGCACAACTAGCGCCGAGACCCAGTACTTC.

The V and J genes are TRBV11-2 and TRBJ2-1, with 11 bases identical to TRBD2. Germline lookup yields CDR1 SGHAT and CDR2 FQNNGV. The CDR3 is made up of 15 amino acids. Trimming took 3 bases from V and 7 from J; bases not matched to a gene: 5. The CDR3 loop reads CASSFLAGGQNEQFF. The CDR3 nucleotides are TGTGCCAGCAGCTTCCTAGCGGGAGGCCAGAATGAGCAGTTCTTC.

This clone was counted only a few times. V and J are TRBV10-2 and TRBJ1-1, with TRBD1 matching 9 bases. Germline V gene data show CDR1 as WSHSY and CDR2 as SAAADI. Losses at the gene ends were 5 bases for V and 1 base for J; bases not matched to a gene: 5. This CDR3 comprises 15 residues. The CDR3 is CASSTQGQGNTEAFF. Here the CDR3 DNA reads TGCGCCAGCAGTACACAGGGACAGGGGAACACTGAAGCTTTCTTT.

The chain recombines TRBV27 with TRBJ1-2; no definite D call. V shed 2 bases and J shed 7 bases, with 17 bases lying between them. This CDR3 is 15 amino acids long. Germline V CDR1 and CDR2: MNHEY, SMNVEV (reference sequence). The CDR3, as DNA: TGTGCCAGCAGTTTAGTCGGTCATGCGGGGTCTGGCTACACCTTC. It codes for CASSLVGHAGSGYTF.

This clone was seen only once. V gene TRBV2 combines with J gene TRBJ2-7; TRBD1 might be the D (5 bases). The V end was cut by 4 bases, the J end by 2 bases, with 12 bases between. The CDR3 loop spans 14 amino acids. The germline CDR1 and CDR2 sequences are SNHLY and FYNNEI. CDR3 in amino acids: CASSVGTGPYEQYF. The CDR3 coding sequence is TGTGCCAGCAGTGTAGGAACAGGTCCCTACGAGCAGTACTTC.

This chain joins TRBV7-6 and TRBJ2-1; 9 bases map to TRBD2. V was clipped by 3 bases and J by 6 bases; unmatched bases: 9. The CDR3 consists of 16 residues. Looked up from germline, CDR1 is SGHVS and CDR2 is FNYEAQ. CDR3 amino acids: CASSFGGLASINEQFF. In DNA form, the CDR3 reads TGTGCCAGCAGCTTCGGGGGACTAGCTTCTATCAATGAGCAGTTCTTC. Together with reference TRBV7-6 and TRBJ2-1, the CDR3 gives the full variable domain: GAGVSQSPRYKVTKRGQDVALRCDPISGHVSLYWYRQALGQGPEFLTYFNYEAQQDKSGLPNDRFSAERPEGSISTLTIQRTEQRDSAMYRCASSFGGLASINEQFFGPGTRLTVL.

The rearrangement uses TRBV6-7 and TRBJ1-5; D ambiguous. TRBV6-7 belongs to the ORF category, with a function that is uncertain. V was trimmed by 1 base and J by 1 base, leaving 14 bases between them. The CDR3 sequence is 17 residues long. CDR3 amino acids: CASSYFWPPPSNQPQHF. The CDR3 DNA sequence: TGTGCCAGCAGTTACTTCTGGCCCCCGCCAAGCAATCAGCCCCAGCATTTT.

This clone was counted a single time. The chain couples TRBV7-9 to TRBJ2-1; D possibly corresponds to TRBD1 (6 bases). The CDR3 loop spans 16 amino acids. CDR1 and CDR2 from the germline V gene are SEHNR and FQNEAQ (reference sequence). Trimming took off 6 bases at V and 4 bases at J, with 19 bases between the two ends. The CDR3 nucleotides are TGTGCCAGCAGGCCCAGCGAGGGGGTGGAATACAATGAGCAGTTCTTC. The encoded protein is CASRPSEGVEYNEQFF.

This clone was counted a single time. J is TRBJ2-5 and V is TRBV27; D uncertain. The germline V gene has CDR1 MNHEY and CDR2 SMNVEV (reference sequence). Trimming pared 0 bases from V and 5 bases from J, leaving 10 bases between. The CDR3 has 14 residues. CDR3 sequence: CASSLSPGTETQYF. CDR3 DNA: TGTGCCAGCAGTTTATCGCCTGGCACGGAGACCCAGTACTTC.

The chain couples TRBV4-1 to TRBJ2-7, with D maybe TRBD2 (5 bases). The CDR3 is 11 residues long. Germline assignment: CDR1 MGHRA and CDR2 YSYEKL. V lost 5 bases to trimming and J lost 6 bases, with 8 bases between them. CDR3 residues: CASSEGAEQYF. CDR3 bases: TGCGCCAGCAGCGAGGGCGCCGAGCAGTACTTC.

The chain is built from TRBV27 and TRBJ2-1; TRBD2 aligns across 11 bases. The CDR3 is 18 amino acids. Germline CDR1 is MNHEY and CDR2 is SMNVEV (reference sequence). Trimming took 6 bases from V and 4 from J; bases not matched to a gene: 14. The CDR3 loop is CASSPEGVAGGPYNEQFF. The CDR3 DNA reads TGTGCCAGCAGCCCGGAAGGGGTAGCGGGGGGGCCTTACAATGAGCAGTTCTTC.

CDR3 residues: CASSLGLAGASAGELFF. CDR3 sequence (DNA): TGTGCCAGCAGCTTGGGCCTAGCGGGAGCGTCGGCCGGGGAGCTGTTTTTT. The chain is built from TRBV5-4 and TRBJ2-2, with TRBD2 identical over 10 bases. Germline CDR1 is SGHNT and CDR2 is YYREEE (reference sequence). V dropped 0 bases and J dropped 6; count of bases not matched to a gene: 8. The CDR3 is 17 amino acids.

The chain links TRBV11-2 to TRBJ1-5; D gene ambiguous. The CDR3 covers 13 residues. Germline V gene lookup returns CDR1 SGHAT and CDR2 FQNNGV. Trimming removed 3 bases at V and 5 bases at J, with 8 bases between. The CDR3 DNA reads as TGTGCCAGCAGCTTGTGGGAGGATCAGCCCCAGCATTTT. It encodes CASSLWEDQPQHF.

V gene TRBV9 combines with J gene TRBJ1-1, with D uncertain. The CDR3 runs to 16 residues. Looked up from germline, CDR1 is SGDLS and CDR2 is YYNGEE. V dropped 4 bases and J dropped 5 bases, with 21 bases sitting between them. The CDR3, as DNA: TGTGCCAGCAGCCCCAGTTTAGAGGGAACTGGTACTGAAGCTTTCTTT. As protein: CASSPSLEGTGTEAFF.

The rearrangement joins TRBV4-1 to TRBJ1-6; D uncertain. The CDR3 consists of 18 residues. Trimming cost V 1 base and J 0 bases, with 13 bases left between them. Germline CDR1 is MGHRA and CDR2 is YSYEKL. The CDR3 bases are TGCGCCAGCAGCCAAGGCCAGGCTGCAAGCTCCTATAATTCACCCCTCCACTTT. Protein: CASSQGQAASSYNSPLHF.

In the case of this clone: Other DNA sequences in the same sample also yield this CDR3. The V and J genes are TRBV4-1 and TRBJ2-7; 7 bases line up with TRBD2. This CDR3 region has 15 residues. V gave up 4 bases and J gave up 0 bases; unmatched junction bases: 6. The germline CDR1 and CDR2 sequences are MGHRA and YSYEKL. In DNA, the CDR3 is TGCGCCAGCAGCCCCGGAGGCGGGAGCTCCTACGAGCAGTACTTC. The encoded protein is CASSPGGGSSYEQYF.

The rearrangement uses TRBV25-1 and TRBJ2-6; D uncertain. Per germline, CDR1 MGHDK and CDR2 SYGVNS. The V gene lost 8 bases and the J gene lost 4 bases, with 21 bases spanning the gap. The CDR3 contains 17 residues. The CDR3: CASSQESRAWGANVLTF. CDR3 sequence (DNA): TGTGCCAGCTCGCAAGAGTCTCGGGCTTGGGGGGCCAACGTCCTGACTTTC.